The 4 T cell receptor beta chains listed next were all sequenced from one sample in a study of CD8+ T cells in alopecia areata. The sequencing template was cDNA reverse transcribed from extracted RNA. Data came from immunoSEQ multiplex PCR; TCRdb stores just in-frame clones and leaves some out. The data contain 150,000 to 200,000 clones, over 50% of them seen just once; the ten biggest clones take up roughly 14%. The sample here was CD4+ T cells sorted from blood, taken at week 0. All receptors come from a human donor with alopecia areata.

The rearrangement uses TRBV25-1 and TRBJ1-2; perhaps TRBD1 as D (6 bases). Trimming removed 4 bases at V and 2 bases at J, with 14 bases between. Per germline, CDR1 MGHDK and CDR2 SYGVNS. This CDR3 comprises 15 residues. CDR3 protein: CASSAKQGLNYGYTF. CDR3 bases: TGTGCCAGCAGTGCGAAACAGGGATTGAACTATGGCTACACCTTC.

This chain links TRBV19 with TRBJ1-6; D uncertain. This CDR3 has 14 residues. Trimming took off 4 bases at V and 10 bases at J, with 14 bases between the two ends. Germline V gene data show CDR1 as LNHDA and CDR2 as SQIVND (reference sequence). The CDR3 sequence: CASSTGIFGSPLHF. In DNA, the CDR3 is TGTGCCAGTAGTACGGGGATTTTTGGATCACCCCTCCACTTT. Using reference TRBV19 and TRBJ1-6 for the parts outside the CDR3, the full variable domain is DGGITQSPKYLFRKEGQNVTLSCEQNLNHDAMYWYRQDPGQGLRLIYYSQIVNDFQKGDIAEGYSVSREKKESFPLTVTSAQKNPTAFYLCASSTGIFGSPLHFGNGTRLTVT.

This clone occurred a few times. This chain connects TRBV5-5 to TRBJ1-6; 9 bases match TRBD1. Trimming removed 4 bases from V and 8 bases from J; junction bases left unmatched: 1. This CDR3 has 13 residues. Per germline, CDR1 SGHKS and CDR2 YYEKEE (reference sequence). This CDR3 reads CASSRQGDSPLHF. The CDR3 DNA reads TGTGCCAGCAGCCGACAGGGGGATTCACCCCTCCACTTT.

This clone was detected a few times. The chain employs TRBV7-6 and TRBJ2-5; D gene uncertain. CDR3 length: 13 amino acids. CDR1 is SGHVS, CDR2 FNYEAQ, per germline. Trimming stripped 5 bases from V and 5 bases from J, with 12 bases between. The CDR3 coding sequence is TGTGCCAGCAGCCTACGGGTTAAGGAGACCCAGTACTTC. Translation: CASSLRVKETQYF.